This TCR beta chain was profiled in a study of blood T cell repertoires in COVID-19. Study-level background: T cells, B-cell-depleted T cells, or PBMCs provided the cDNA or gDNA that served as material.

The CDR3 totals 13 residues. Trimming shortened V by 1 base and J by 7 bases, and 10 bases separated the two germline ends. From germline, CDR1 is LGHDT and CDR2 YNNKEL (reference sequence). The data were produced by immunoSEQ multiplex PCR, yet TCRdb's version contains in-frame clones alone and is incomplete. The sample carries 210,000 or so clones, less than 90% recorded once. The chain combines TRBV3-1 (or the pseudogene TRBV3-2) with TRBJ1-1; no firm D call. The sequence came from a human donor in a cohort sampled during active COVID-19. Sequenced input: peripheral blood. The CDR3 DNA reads TGTGCCAGCAGCCAAGCGGGGTCGAGTGAAGCTTTCTTT. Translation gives CASSQAGSSEAFF.